These 22 T cell receptor beta chains originate from one sample sequenced in a study of human T cells and chemical hapten exposure. TCRdb re-called the RACE reads with MiXCR, one entry per CDR3 protein. This sample has about 380,000 distinct CDR3 sequences; nearly 5% occur once, and the top ten carry around 2.3%. The time point is: patch test 1, 2 weeks after DPC sensitization. Treatment denoted: therapeutic diphenylcyclopropenone sensitization with weekly scalp DPC. The sequences come from whole blood, collected in connection with sensitization to the hapten diphenylcyclopropenone (DPC). The receptors here all came from a woman between 45 and 65 years old with alopecia areata. Some clones in this sample may be carry-over from other donors' samples.

There are a few counts of this clonotype. This rearrangement joins TRBV7-2 to TRBJ1-1, with D possibly being TRBD1 (5 bases). The CDR3 length is 14 residues. Trimming removed 3 bases from V and 3 bases from J, with 11 bases in between. Per germline, CDR1 SGHTA and CDR2 FQGNSA. This CDR3 reads CASSFGTDYTEAFF. The DNA of the CDR3 is TGTGCCAGCAGCTTCGGGACGGATTACACTGAAGCTTTCTTT.

The sample holds a few counts of this clonotype. The chain employs TRBV7-8 and TRBJ2-2; D perhaps matches TRBD1 (6 bases). With 3 bases removed from V and 0 bases from J, the gap between germline ends came to 11 bases. Looked up from germline, CDR1 is SGHVS and CDR2 is FQNEAQ. CDR3 length equals 16 residues. The CDR3 DNA reads as TGTGCCAGCAGCTTCCCCGGGACAACGAACACCGGGGAGCTGTTTTTT. This sequence encodes CASSFPGTTNTGELFF.

This clonotype was recorded a few times. This rearrangement joins TRBV5-1 to TRBJ1-1; 11 bases map to TRBD1. Germline V CDR1 and CDR2: SGHRS, YFSETQ. The CDR3 length is 15 residues. Losses at the gene ends were 4 bases for V and 4 bases for J; bases not matched to a gene: 6. CDR3 in DNA: TGCGCCAGCAGCGAGGGACAGGGGGTCGGCACTGAAGCTTTCTTT. Its protein is CASSEGQGVGTEAFF.

This clonotype was detected only a few times. The V call is TRBV19, the J call TRBJ2-7; D gene uncertain. Germline values: CDR1 LNHDA, CDR2 SQIVND (reference sequence). The V gene lost 3 bases and the J gene lost 2 bases, with 11 bases spanning the gap. The CDR3 loop spans 14 amino acids. CDR3 loop: CASSIGQPAYEQYF. In nucleotides, the CDR3 is TGTGCCAGTAGTATTGGGCAGCCGGCCTACGAGCAGTACTTC.

This clonotype has a count of ten or more. This sequence joins TRBV20-1 and TRBJ1-2; 9 nucleotides line up with TRBD1. The germline gives CDR1 DFQATT, CDR2 SNEGSKA (reference sequence). This CDR3 contains 16 residues. V shed 1 base and J 2 bases; nucleotides not matched to a gene: 8. The CDR3 sequence: CSARASAQGANYGYTF. The CDR3 DNA reads as TGCAGTGCTAGAGCCTCCGCACAGGGGGCGAACTATGGCTACACCTTC.

This clonotype showed up just a few times. The V call is TRBV28, the J call TRBJ2-7; no reliable D call. CDR1 and CDR2 from the germline V gene are MDHEN and SYDVKM. This CDR3 spans 11 amino acids. V was cut by 8 bases and J by 6 bases, with 11 bases left in between. CDR3 nucleotide sequence: TGTGCCAGCGTCCTCCTGGGCGAGCAGTACTTC. It translates to CASVLLGEQYF.

This clonotype was seen a few times. This chain uses TRBV10-3 with TRBJ2-6; D perhaps matches TRBD1 (6 bases). The CDR3 is 15 amino acids. Between the trimmed V and J ends, which lost 6 bases and 4 bases, there was a span of 13 bases. CDR1 ENHRY and CDR2 SYGVKD come from the germline V gene. The CDR3 here is CAIRFTGSGANVLTF. The CDR3 region has the DNA TGTGCCATCAGATTTACAGGGTCCGGGGCCAACGTCCTGACTTTC.

The V call is TRBV6-1, the J call TRBJ1-5, with 10 bases fitting TRBD1. Germline loops: CDR1 MNHNS, CDR2 SASEGT. There are 15 residues in the CDR3. V lost 8 bases to trimming and J lost 2 bases; unmatched junction nucleotides: 6. The CDR3, as DNA: TGTGCCAGCGGAACCGGGACAGGGGGCAATCAGCCCCAGCATTTT. Its protein product is CASGTGTGGNQPQHF.

This clonotype was seen a few times. The chain couples TRBV3-1 to TRBJ2-7, with a weak D call TRBD1 (6 bases). Trimming shortened V by 1 base and J by 6 bases, and 10 bases separated the two germline ends. Germline V gene lookup returns CDR1 LGHDT and CDR2 YNNKEL (reference sequence). The CDR3 consists of 13 residues. The CDR3: CASSQVSGAEQYF. The CDR3 nucleotides read TGTGCCAGCAGCCAAGTTTCAGGGGCCGAGCAGTACTTC.

This clonotype was counted at least ten times. J is TRBJ1-4 and V is TRBV10-3; D is ambiguous. Germline CDR1 reads ENHRY; CDR2 reads SYGVKD. Trimming removed 11 bases from V and 4 bases from J, with 17 bases in between. This CDR3 has 14 residues. Here the CDR3 DNA reads TGTGCCGTCTCCCGAGAGAGTAATAATGAAAAACTGTTTTTT. This sequence encodes CAVSRESNNEKLFF.

The chain combines TRBV7-2 with TRBJ2-5, with TRBD2 identical over 7 bases. The trim removed 4 bases at V and 1 base at J, leaving 9 bases unmatched. This CDR3 region has 16 residues. Germline V lookup: CDR1 SGHTA, CDR2 FQGNSA. CDR3: CASSSFAGEGQETQYF. The CDR3 DNA sequence: TGTGCCAGCAGCTCCTTTGCTGGGGAGGGCCAAGAGACCCAGTACTTC.

This clonotype occurred many times. The J gene is TRBJ1-2, the V gene TRBV6-1; weak D call: TRBD1 (5 bases). The CDR3 extends over 14 amino acids. The germline gives CDR1 MNHNS, CDR2 SASEGT. The V end lost 3 bases, the J end lost 4 bases, and 12 bases lay between the germline ends. The CDR3 DNA reads as TGTGCCAGCAGTGAGGTCGGGGGAGCCTATGGCTACACCTTC. Encoded protein: CASSEVGGAYGYTF.

The chain has TRBV25-1 and TRBJ2-5, with TRBD2 as a possible D gene (5 bases). Germline assignment: CDR1 MGHDK and CDR2 SYGVNS. With 3 bases removed from V and 9 bases from J, the gap between germline ends came to 8 bases. The CDR3 sequence is 11 residues long. The CDR3 DNA reads as TGTGCCAGCAGTGAGCCCGGGGCCCAGTACTTC. It codes for CASSEPGAQYF.

This clonotype was seen ten or more times. This chain links TRBV6-6 with TRBJ2-2, with TRBD1 matching over 10 bases. The germline V gene has CDR1 MNHNY and CDR2 SVGAGI (reference sequence). This CDR3 is 15 amino acids long. The junction had 7 bases not matched to a gene; V was cut back by 6 bases and J by 6 bases. The CDR3 coding sequence is TGTGCCAGCAGCAACCTAGGACAGGGGGCCGGGGAGCTGTTTTTT. It is translated as CASSNLGQGAGELFF.

This clonotype was seen ten or more times. The chain recombines TRBV20-1 with TRBJ2-1; TRBD2 matches at 10 bases. Germline-derived CDR1 and CDR2 are DFQATT and SNEGSKA (reference sequence). The junction had 9 bases not matched to a gene; V was cut back by 6 bases and J by 7 bases. This CDR3 contains 14 residues. The CDR3 DNA sequence: TGCAGTGCAACGCTAGCGGGGGTAGGGAATGAGCAGTTCTTC. This gives the protein CSATLAGVGNEQFF.

The CDR3 DNA sequence: TGTGCCAGCACCCGAACCATGGGGACACGCACTGAAGCTTTCTTT. Its protein is CASTRTMGTRTEAFF. The chain links TRBV12-3 or TRBV12-4 to TRBJ1-1; a possible D gene is TRBD1 (6 bases). CDR3 length equals 15 residues. The germline V and J ends were trimmed by 7 bases and 4 bases, with 19 bases remaining between them.

The sample holds many counts of this clonotype. This chain joins TRBV11-2 and TRBJ2-1, with unresolved D. This CDR3 comprises 15 residues. Germline lookup yields CDR1 SGHAT and CDR2 FQNNGV. V was cut by 1 base and J by 0 bases, with 7 bases left in between. The CDR3 sequence is CASSLAPSSYNEQFF. CDR3 nucleotides: TGTGCCAGCAGCTTAGCCCCGAGCTCCTACAATGAGCAGTTCTTC.

The chain links TRBV13 to TRBJ1-3; no clear D gene. Germline V lookup: CDR1 PRHDT, CDR2 FYEKMQ (reference sequence). V was trimmed by 5 bases and J by 0 bases, leaving 8 bases between them. This CDR3 is 14 amino acids long. CDR3 protein: CASSPVSSGNTIYF. For the CDR3, the DNA is TGTGCCAGCAGCCCGGTTAGCTCTGGAAACACCATATATTTT.

This clonotype was detected many times. CDR3 sequence (DNA): TGCAGTGCTAGAGGGCTAGCGGGCAACAATGAGCAGTTCTTC. This gives the protein CSARGLAGNNEQFF. The chain joins TRBV20-1 to TRBJ2-1; the match to TRBD2 covers 8 bases. The ends lost 1 base at V and 5 bases at J; junction bases unmatched: 4. There are 14 residues in the CDR3. Germline V CDR1 and CDR2: DFQATT, SNEGSKA (reference sequence).

The rearrangement uses TRBV3-1 and TRBJ1-1, with TRBD1 identical over 8 bases. Looked up from germline, CDR1 is LGHDT and CDR2 is YNNKEL (reference sequence). There are 13 residues in the CDR3. Germline trimming cut 5 bases from V and 7 bases from J; bases unmatched to any gene: 6. This CDR3 is CASSEIDRGEAFF. The CDR3 coding sequence is TGTGCCAGCAGCGAAATCGACAGGGGTGAAGCTTTCTTT.

This clonotype was recorded many times. The V gene is TRBV7-2, the J gene TRBJ2-4, with a tentative D call TRBD2 (5 bases). V lost 0 bases, J lost 7 bases, and 10 bases lay in between. The V gene's germline CDR1 is SGHTA and CDR2 FQGNSA. This CDR3 is 14 amino acids long. CDR3 in DNA: TGTGCCAGCAGCTTAGCCGGGGTCGGGAACATTCAGTACTTC. Its translation is CASSLAGVGNIQYF.

This clonotype was seen repeatedly, ten times or more. The CDR3 bases are TGTGCCACCGCTGACAGGAGTAGCACAGATACGCAGTATTTT. Amino acids: CATADRSSTDTQYF. J is TRBJ2-3 and V is TRBV24-1; D may be TRBD1 (6 bases). Germline V lookup: CDR1 KGHDR, CDR2 SFDVKD. V was trimmed by 9 bases and J by 0 bases, leaving 12 bases between them. CDR3 length equals 14 residues.